This T cell receptor beta chain was obtained from a study of T cell responses to AZD1222 COVID-19 vaccine. Study-level results: Clonal diversity was possibly underestimated, and white British individuals and females predominated among donors. Targeting of unmutated variant regions was reportedly seen in nearly half of spike-specific TCRs. Only a handful of AZD1222 recipients, several in all, had baseline seropositivity. Breadth and depth of Spike-specific TCRs rose after two AZD1222 doses.

J was trimmed by 7 bases and V by 5 bases; bases with no gene match: 12. Germline CDR1 is SGHTA and CDR2 is FQGNSA. The CDR3 length is 15 residues. Here immunoSEQ multiplex PCR was the method, and the copy in TCRdb shows in-frame clones only, minus some. The sample has around 180,000 clones, around nine tenths seen once. Regarding this clone: The antigen remains unidentified.

This clonotype originated in an adult in good health. This sample comprised peripheral blood, obtained on day 0 of AZD1222 vaccination. V and J are TRBV7-2 and TRBJ2-3; 7 bases map to TRBD1. CDR3 region: CASSPGTDTGYTQYF. The CDR3 DNA reads as TGTGCCAGCAGCCCAGGGACAGACACCGGGTATACGCAGTATTTT. The complete variable domain, with remaining parts taken from reference TRBV7-2 and TRBJ2-3, reads GAGVSQSPSNKVTEKGKDVELRCDPISGHTALYWYRQSLGQGLEFLIYFQGNSAPDKSGLPSDRFSAERTGGSVSTLTIQRTQQEDSAVYLCASSPGTDTGYTQYFGPGTRLTVL.